One sample yielded the 2 T cell receptor beta chains listed below, sequenced in a study of control samples from healthy donors and cancer patients (dated by TCRdb to between 2020 and 2021). Libraries were prepared through the immunoSEQ multiplex PCR assay. TCRdb retrieved this table from immuneACCESS and kept in-frame rearrangements only. Not all clones are present; in checked studies, unresolved V genes account for under half, and no reason is known for the remainder. The sample contains around 20,000 clones, roughly 80% of them found a single time. Of the sample, 29% is held by the ten largest clones. Sequences were obtained from PBMCs. Source of these receptors: a man at least 80 years old with head and neck cancer.

This clone was picked up one time. The rearrangement links TRBV3-1 (or the pseudogene TRBV3-2) to TRBJ2-3; 9 bases match TRBD2. Per germline, CDR1 LGHDT and CDR2 YNNKEL (reference sequence). The V segment lost 1 base and the J segment 6 bases; nucleotides outside the gene matches: 8. CDR3 length equals 16 residues. The CDR3 region is CASSQGVVAGEDTQYF. The CDR3 DNA reads as TGTGCCAGCAGCCAAGGGGTGGTAGCGGGGGAGGATACGCAGTATTTT.

The chain uses TRBV7-3 and TRBJ1-2, with TRBD1 matching 7 bases. CDR1 and CDR2 (germline): SGHTA, FQGTGA. The trim removed 5 bases at V and 3 bases at J, leaving 6 bases unmatched. The length of the CDR3 is 14 residues. CDR3 in DNA: TGTGCCAGCAGCGCCTTCGGGACAGACTATGGCTACACCTTC. This sequence encodes CASSAFGTDYGYTF.